The clone carrying this TCR beta chain was counted ten times or more. Antigen specificity is unknown. These data originate in a study of early T cells in non-severe SARS-CoV-2 infection. Study-wide background: Chains were unpaired, as sequencing was done on bulk RNA from unsorted whole blood. Study conclusions and caveats: VDJdb matching favored anti-spike CD8 responses, missing private and CD4 specificities.

TCRdb reprocessed the 5' RACE reads via MiXCR and lists one record per CDR3 protein. This table holds approximately 33,000 distinct CDR3 sequences, roughly 5.6% found once. The CDR3 contains 16 residues. After removal of 5 bases from V and 7 bases from J, the junction contained 12 bases not matched to a gene. Germline CDR1 DFQATT, CDR2 SNEGSKA (reference sequence). This sequence originates from an adult who was a healthcare worker with PCR-confirmed SARS-CoV-2 infection or an uninfected control (not recorded which). V gene TRBV20-1 combines with J gene TRBJ2-1; 12 bases fit TRBD2. Sequencing was done on a sample of whole blood. The CDR3, as DNA: TGCAGTGCTGGGAGACCTCTAGCGGGGGGGCCTAATGAGCAGTTCTTC. Encoded protein: CSAGRPLAGGPNEQFF.